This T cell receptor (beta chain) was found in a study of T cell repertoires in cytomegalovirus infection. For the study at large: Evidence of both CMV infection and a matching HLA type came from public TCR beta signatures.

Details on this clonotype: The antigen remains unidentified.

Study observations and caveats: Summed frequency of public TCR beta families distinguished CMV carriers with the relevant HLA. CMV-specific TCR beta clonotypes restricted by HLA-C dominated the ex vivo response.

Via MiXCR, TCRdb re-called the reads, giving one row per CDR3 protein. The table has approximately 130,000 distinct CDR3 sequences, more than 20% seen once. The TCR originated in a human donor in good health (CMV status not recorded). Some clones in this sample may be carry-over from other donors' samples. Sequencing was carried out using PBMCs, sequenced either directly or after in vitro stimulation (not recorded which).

The CDR3 spells CATLAEHYNEQFF. CDR3 nucleotides: TGTGCCACTTTAGCGGAGCACTACAATGAGCAGTTCTTC. The chain is built from TRBV10-3 and TRBJ2-1, with D perhaps matching TRBD2 (6 bases). This CDR3 region has 13 residues. The V and J ends lost 10 bases and 3 bases respectively, with 13 bases between them. The germline gives CDR1 ENHRY, CDR2 SYGVKD.